Each of the 25 T cell receptor beta chains below was sequenced from the same sample in a study of response to subunit inactivated influenza vaccine. From the RT-PCR reads, TCRdb called clonotypes with MiXCR, one entry per CDR3 protein. This sample has 500,000 or so distinct CDR3 sequences; roughly 9.7% occur once, and the top ten carry roughly 12%. Here the sequenced sample was PBMCs from blood, taken about 40 days after vaccination. The receptors derive from a middle-aged man who received an inactivated influenza vaccine.

In the case of this clonotype: A read error may account for a junction end that differs from germline. The V and J genes are TRBV28 and TRBJ2-7; 8 bases match TRBD2. This CDR3 contains 14 residues. In germline, CDR1 is MDHEN, CDR2 SYDVKM. The CDR3 loop is CASSQPDIAGSRNF. In DNA form, the CDR3 reads TGTGCCAGCAGTCAGCCGGACATAGCGGGGTCCCGGAACTTC.

This clonotype was recorded many times. The rearrangement links TRBV14 to TRBJ1-2; D may be TRBD1 (5 bases). Germline V gene sequence: CDR1 SGHDN, CDR2 FVKESK. The CDR3 covers 14 residues. The V gene lost 3 bases and the J gene lost 4 bases, with 12 bases spanning the gap. The DNA of the CDR3 is TGTGCCAGCAGCCATACCAGGGTCTCCTATGGCTACACCTTC. Its protein is CASSHTRVSYGYTF.

This clonotype was detected a few times. The chain uses TRBV4-2 and TRBJ2-3, with TRBD2 matching over 7 bases. Germline CDR1 reads LGHNA; CDR2 reads YNFKEQ. V lost 1 base to trimming and J lost 2 bases; unmatched junction nucleotides: 12. The CDR3 extends over 18 amino acids. CDR3 DNA: TGTGCCAGCAGCCAAGGGGGAGGTGCGGGGGTATACACAGATACGCAGTATTTT. It codes for CASSQGGGAGVYTDTQYF.

This clonotype was found many times. V is TRBV3-1 and J is TRBJ1-1, with D perhaps TRBD1 (6 bases). Trimming removed 3 bases from V and 6 bases from J, with 17 bases in between. Looked up from germline, CDR1 is LGHDT and CDR2 is YNNKEL (reference sequence). The CDR3 is made up of 15 amino acids. The CDR3 reads CASSHVGQGIPEAFF. In DNA form, the CDR3 reads TGTGCCAGCAGCCACGTCGGCCAGGGGATACCTGAAGCTTTCTTT.

The J gene is TRBJ2-2, the V gene TRBV9; 12 bases match TRBD2. Germline V gene data show CDR1 as SGDLS and CDR2 as YYNGEE. The CDR3 consists of 16 residues. V trimming: 3 bases; J trimming: 5 bases; junction bases outside the gene matches: 5. CDR3: CASSGASGRGTGELFF. The CDR3 region has the DNA TGTGCCAGCAGCGGTGCTAGCGGGAGGGGAACCGGGGAGCTGTTTTTT.

This chain uses TRBV2 with TRBJ2-3; tentatively, D is TRBD1 (5 bases). From germline, CDR1 is SNHLY and CDR2 FYNNEI. Trimming took off 3 bases at V and 2 bases at J, with 9 bases between the two ends. The CDR3 runs 14 residues. CDR3 region: CASSDRALTDTQYF. CDR3 nucleotides: TGTGCCAGCAGTGACAGGGCCCTCACAGATACGCAGTATTTT.

This clonotype was counted a few times. The chain links TRBV7-9 to TRBJ2-5; D is undetermined. V was trimmed by 6 bases and J by 4 bases, leaving 12 bases between them. The germline V gene has CDR1 SEHNR and CDR2 FQNEAQ (reference sequence). CDR3 length: 13 residues. For the CDR3, the DNA is TGTGCCAGCAGGTACACCTCGGGAGAGACCCAGTACTTC. Its protein product is CASRYTSGETQYF.

The sample holds many counts of this clonotype. V gene TRBV27 combines with J gene TRBJ1-6; no clear D. V was cut by 4 bases and J by 5 bases, with 3 bases left in between. CDR3 length: 12 residues. Germline-derived CDR1 and CDR2 are MNHEY and SMNVEV (reference sequence). CDR3 loop: CASSYNNSPLHF. In DNA, the CDR3 is TGTGCCAGCAGTTACAATAATTCACCCCTCCACTTT.

The chain joins TRBV9 to TRBJ2-1, with a weak D call TRBD2 (6 bases). Germline CDR1 reads SGDLS; CDR2 reads YYNGEE. This CDR3 contains 15 residues. Between the trimmed V and J ends, which lost 4 bases and 1 base, there was a span of 12 bases. The CDR3 loop reads CASSTAGFSYNEQFF. The CDR3 DNA reads TGTGCCAGCAGCACAGCGGGCTTTTCCTACAATGAGCAGTTCTTC.

This clonotype was detected many times. The rearrangement links TRBV6-2 or TRBV6-3 to TRBJ2-1; weak D call: TRBD2 (6 bases). Germline V lookup: CDR1 MNHEY, CDR2 SVGEGT. The CDR3 is 14 residues long. Trimming shortened V by 6 bases and J by 0 bases, and 9 bases separated the two germline ends. This CDR3 reads CASRPGLSYNEQFF. The CDR3, as DNA: TGTGCCAGCAGACCGGGACTCTCCTACAATGAGCAGTTCTTC.

This clonotype was detected a few times. The chain uses TRBV5-1 and TRBJ2-3, with 9 bases lining up with TRBD1. Unmatched junction bases numbered 4, after V lost 0 bases and J lost 5 bases. The CDR3 runs to 15 residues. Germline V gene data show CDR1 as SGHRS and CDR2 as YFSETQ. Here the CDR3 reads CASSLETGGKDTQYF. The CDR3 DNA reads TGCGCCAGCAGCTTGGAAACAGGGGGCAAAGATACGCAGTATTTT. The complete variable domain, with remaining parts taken from reference TRBV5-1 and TRBJ2-3, reads KAGVTQTPRYLIKTRGQQVTLSCSPISGHRSVSWYQQTPGQGLQFLFEYFSETQRNKGNFPGRFSGRQFSNSRSEMNVSTLELGDSALYLCASSLETGGKDTQYFGPGTRLTVL.

This clonotype was seen ten or more times. The chain employs TRBV6-1 and TRBJ2-7; TRBD1 matches 9 bases. CDR1 and CDR2 (germline): MNHNS, SASEGT. The length of the CDR3 is 16 residues. The V gene end was trimmed by 6 bases and the J gene end by 9 bases; junction bases not matched to a gene: 18. The CDR3 nucleotides read TGTGCCAGCAGCTCCCGATCAAGGACAGGGGATACCAGGCAGTACTTC. It specifies CASSSRSRTGDTRQYF.

The CDR3 coding sequence is TGTGCCAGCAGCACTACAGGAGTGGTTTCACCCCTCCACTTT. This encodes CASSTTGVVSPLHF. V gene TRBV27 combines with J gene TRBJ1-6, with D possibly matching TRBD1 (5 bases). The CDR3 totals 14 residues. V was trimmed by 6 bases and J by 9 bases, leaving 15 bases between them. CDR1 is MNHEY and CDR2 is SMNVEV in the germline V gene (reference sequence).

The chain is built from TRBV5-1 and TRBJ2-1; TRBD2 agrees at 10 bases. Looked up from germline, CDR1 is SGHRS and CDR2 is YFSETQ. The CDR3 extends over 16 amino acids. V was clipped by 0 bases and J by 6 bases; unmatched bases: 6. The CDR3 coding sequence is TGCGCCAGCAGCTTGGGGCCACTAGCGGGGACCAATGAGCAGTTCTTC. Translation gives CASSLGPLAGTNEQFF.

This clonotype has just a few counts. In nucleotides, the CDR3 is TGTGCCAGCACCTCCGGGACAGGGGTACACGAGCAGTACTTC. Its protein product is CASTSGTGVHEQYF. This sequence joins TRBV7-9 and TRBJ2-7; 10 bases match TRBD1. From germline, CDR1 is SEHNR and CDR2 FQNEAQ (reference sequence). With V trimmed by 7 bases and J by 5 bases, 8 bases remained unmatched. This CDR3 comprises 14 residues.

With regard to this clonotype: The germline gene is not matched at one end of the junction; a read error may be the cause. The chain recombines TRBV28 with TRBJ2-5; no clear D gene. There are 13 residues in the CDR3. Germline V CDR1 and CDR2: MDHEN, SYDVKM. The chain's CDR3 is CAGSDKIQETQYF. Written as DNA, the CDR3 is TGTGCCGGCAGTGACAAGATCCAAGAGACCCAGTACTTC.

This clonotype was observed many times. J is TRBJ2-1 and V is TRBV5-1; D not certain. The CDR3 runs 11 residues. Germline-derived CDR1 and CDR2 are SGHRS and YFSETQ. V was trimmed by 7 bases and J by 5 bases, leaving 7 bases between them. CDR3 amino acids: CASVLDNEQFF. The DNA for the CDR3 is TGCGCCAGCGTACTCGACAATGAGCAGTTCTTC.

This clonotype was detected a few times. The rearrangement uses TRBV20-1 and TRBJ2-7; D not certain. The CDR3 consists of 13 residues. The ends were cut back, 5 bases at V and 3 bases at J, with 14 bases in the middle. CDR1 is DFQATT, CDR2 SNEGSKA, per germline (reference sequence). The CDR3 DNA reads TGCAGTGCTCTTCTACTCCCGCGCTACGAGCAGTACTTC. It encodes CSALLLPRYEQYF.

The chain is built from TRBV6-5 and TRBJ1-1; D is perhaps TRBD1 (5 bases). The CDR3 contains 15 residues. CDR1 is MNHEY, CDR2 SVGAGI, per germline. V lost 6 bases and J lost 1, with 15 bases in between. CDR3 residues: CASRGRGLGNTEAFF. The CDR3 bases are TGTGCCAGCAGGGGAAGGGGACTTGGGAACACTGAAGCTTTCTTT.

This sequence joins TRBV20-1 and TRBJ2-5; 7 nucleotides align to TRBD1. CDR1 is DFQATT, CDR2 SNEGSKA, per germline (reference sequence). The CDR3 is made up of 13 amino acids. Trimming cost V 3 bases and J 2 bases; bases outside gene matches: 3. The CDR3, as DNA: TGCAGTGCTAGCACAGGGGCTCAAGAGACCCAGTACTTC. Its protein is CSASTGAQETQYF.

There are many counts of this clonotype. The rearrangement uses TRBV27 and TRBJ2-7; 10 bases are a match to TRBD1. Trimming cost V 5 bases and J 4 bases; bases outside gene matches: 8. The CDR3 is made up of 15 amino acids. Germline loops: CDR1 MNHEY, CDR2 SMNVEV (reference sequence). The CDR3 nucleotides are TGTGCCAGCAGTGTGGGACAGGGGATTCAATACGAGCAGTACTTC. Translated: CASSVGQGIQYEQYF.

This clonotype was picked up a small number of times. The chain combines TRBV20-1 with TRBJ2-7; a weak D match, TRBD2 (5 bases). The V end lost 2 bases, the J end lost 2 bases, and 10 bases lay between the germline ends. Germline V gene lookup returns CDR1 DFQATT and CDR2 SNEGSKA (reference sequence). The CDR3 is 13 amino acids. The DNA of the CDR3 is TGCAGTGCTAGAAGACTAAATACCTACGAGCAGTACTTC. Translated, it gives CSARRLNTYEQYF.

The chain recombines TRBV28 with TRBJ2-7; D possibly corresponds to TRBD2 (5 bases). The ends were cut back, 0 bases at V and 6 bases at J, with 18 bases in the middle. The CDR3 is 16 residues long. The V gene's germline CDR1 is MDHEN and CDR2 SYDVKM. The CDR3 DNA sequence: TGTGCCAGCAGTTTATGGGCGGGCACCGAGCCCCTCGAGCAGTACTTC. Residues: CASSLWAGTEPLEQYF.

Comments on this clonotype: This may arise from a read error, as a much more abundant clone is one base away. This chain connects TRBV28 to TRBJ2-7; TRBD1 is a possible D gene (5 bases). Per germline, CDR1 MDHEN and CDR2 SYDVKM. The CDR3 spans 13 residues. Here the CDR3 reads CASSFARAYDQYF. The CDR3 nucleotides read TGTGCCAGCAGTTTTGCCAGGGCCTACGATCAGTACTTC. The variable domain in full, with the rest retrieved from reference TRBV28 and TRBJ2-7, is DVKVTQSSRYLVKRTGEKVFLECVQDMDHENMFWYRQDPGLGLRLIYFSYDVKMKEKGDIPEGYSVSREKKERFSLILESASTNQTSMYLCASSFARAYDQYFGPGTRLTVT.

The sample holds many counts of this clonotype. The chain is built from TRBV10-3 and TRBJ1-6; D possibly corresponds to TRBD1 (5 bases). The germline V and J ends were trimmed by 4 bases and 5 bases, with 9 bases remaining between them. This CDR3 is built from 14 residues. CDR1 is ENHRY, CDR2 SYGVKD, per germline. The CDR3 protein is CAISVDRDNSPLHF. The CDR3 nucleotides read TGTGCCATCAGTGTAGACAGAGATAATTCACCCCTCCACTTT.